These 27 T cell receptor beta chains were sequenced from one sample in a study of blood T cell repertoires in COVID-19. Using immunoSEQ multiplex PCR, the repertoire was profiled, and TCRdb retains in-frame clones only, with some absent. The sample consists of about 150,000 clones, around 91% of them appearing once. Sequenced: peripheral blood. All receptors derive from a woman aged 35 to 49 with acute or convalescent COVID-19.

V is TRBV5-1 and J is TRBJ1-1; TRBD1 is a possible D gene (5 bases). Trimming took off 1 base at V and 1 base at J, with 8 bases between the two ends. From germline, CDR1 is SGHRS and CDR2 YFSETQ. The length of the CDR3 is 14 residues. The CDR3 protein is CASSLIQENTEAFF. DNA of the CDR3: TGCGCCAGCAGCTTGATACAGGAGAACACTGAAGCTTTCTTT.

This sequence joins TRBV2 and TRBJ1-6; D is ambiguous. CDR3 length equals 15 residues. Deletions cut 5 bases from V and 9 bases from J, with 17 bases between. The germline CDR1 and CDR2 sequences are SNHLY and FYNNEI. In DNA, the CDR3 is TGTGCCAGCAGTATGGCAGTCGATAGCGGTTCACCCCTCCACTTT. Its protein product is CASSMAVDSGSPLHF.

The V gene is TRBV19, the J gene TRBJ2-1; 8 bases map to TRBD2. Trimming cost V 5 bases and J 0 bases; bases outside gene matches: 9. CDR1 is LNHDA, CDR2 SQIVND, per germline (reference sequence). The CDR3 has 17 residues. The DNA for the CDR3 is TGTGCCAGTAGTGTAGTAGCGGGACCCCTCTCCTACAATGAGCAGTTCTTC. The encoded protein is CASSVVAGPLSYNEQFF.

V usage is TRBV6-1 and J usage is TRBJ2-2, with 11 bases lining up with TRBD1. CDR1 and CDR2 from the germline V gene are MNHNS and SASEGT. With 4 bases clipped from V and 6 bases from J, the junction kept 7 bases outside the gene matches. The CDR3 has 16 amino acids. CDR3 DNA: TGTGCCAGCAGTGTTTGGGACAGGGGGATTGCCGGGGAGCTGTTTTTT. Its translation is CASSVWDRGIAGELFF.

The rearrangement uses TRBV7-9 and TRBJ1-1, with 7 bases fitting TRBD1. From germline, CDR1 is SEHNR and CDR2 FQNEAQ (reference sequence). The ends lost 10 bases at V and 1 base at J; junction bases unmatched: 6. The CDR3 length is 13 residues. In nucleotides, the CDR3 is TGTGCCATAACGGGACAGTCGAACACTGAAGCTTTCTTT. As protein: CAITGQSNTEAFF.

J is TRBJ1-1 and V is TRBV11-2; D is unclear. The length of the CDR3 is 13 residues. Trimming removed 2 bases from V and 3 bases from J, with 7 bases in between. Germline assignment: CDR1 SGHAT and CDR2 FQNNGV. In nucleotides, the CDR3 is TGTGCCAGCAGCTTATTTCGGGACACTGAAGCTTTCTTT. This gives the protein CASSLFRDTEAFF.

CDR3 protein: CASSQWGQGVNEQFF. The CDR3, as DNA: TGTGCCAGCAGCCAATGGGGACAGGGGGTGAATGAGCAGTTCTTC. V usage is TRBV14 and J usage is TRBJ2-1; 11 positions agree with TRBD1. The CDR3 contains 15 residues. Germline V gene sequence: CDR1 SGHDN, CDR2 FVKESK. The trim removed 2 bases at V and 7 bases at J, leaving 4 bases unmatched.

This sequence joins TRBV25-1 and TRBJ2-7, with D possibly TRBD2 on 5 matching bases. Trimming removed 1 base from V and 5 bases from J, with 18 bases in between. Germline V gives CDR1 MGHDK, CDR2 SYGVNS. The CDR3 runs to 16 residues. CDR3 sequence (DNA): TGTGCCAGCAGTGAATGGAAGGCGGGTGTTTATGACGAGCAGTACTTC. It specifies CASSEWKAGVYDEQYF.

This CDR3 reads CSVEGVTSGTDTQYF. The CDR3 DNA is TGCAGCGTTGAAGGGGTCACTAGCGGGACAGATACGCAGTATTTT. This chain uses TRBV29-1 with TRBJ2-3, with TRBD2 matching 9 bases. This CDR3 has 15 amino acids. Trimming removed 1 base from V and 3 bases from J; junction bases left unmatched: 5. Germline CDR1 is SQVTM and CDR2 is ANQGSEA.

The rearrangement joins TRBV6-1 to TRBJ2-7; D gene uncertain. V gave up 3 bases and J gave up 2 bases, with 17 bases separating them. CDR3 size: 16 residues. Germline V gene data show CDR1 as MNHNS and CDR2 as SASEGT. CDR3 residues: CASSDDLSTDPYEQYF. The CDR3 region has the DNA TGTGCCAGCAGTGATGATTTGTCTACCGATCCCTACGAGCAGTACTTC.

The chain joins TRBV9 to TRBJ2-2, with TRBD2 matching over 7 bases. V shed 3 bases and J 3 bases; nucleotides not matched to a gene: 5. The CDR3 sequence is 15 residues long. Germline loops: CDR1 SGDLS, CDR2 YYNGEE. CDR3 coding DNA: TGTGCCAGCAGCGGGACTAGGATAGACACCGGGGAGCTGTTTTTT. Translating it yields CASSGTRIDTGELFF. The full variable domain, its missing parts supplied by reference TRBV9 and TRBJ2-2, is DSGVTQTPKHLITATGQRVTLRCSPRSGDLSVYWYQQSLDQGLQFLIQYYNGEERAKGNILERFSAQQFPDLHSELNLSSLELGDSALYFCASSGTRIDTGELFFGEGSRLTVL.

In its sample, this clone was seen once. The chain links TRBV3-1 (or the pseudogene TRBV3-2) to TRBJ2-7, with 12 bases aligning to TRBD2. Unmatched junction bases numbered 10, after V lost 1 base and J lost 0 bases. This CDR3 comprises 19 residues. CDR1 and CDR2 (germline): LGHDT, YNNKEL (reference sequence). The CDR3: CASSQVVGLAGGSSYEQYF. CDR3 nucleotide sequence: TGTGCCAGCAGCCAAGTCGTGGGGCTAGCGGGAGGGAGCTCCTACGAGCAGTACTTC.

CDR3 in amino acids: CASSRREGLAGVSDTQYF. In DNA, the CDR3 is TGTGCCAGCAGTCGCCGAGAAGGACTAGCGGGAGTATCAGATACGCAGTATTTT. The chain has TRBV27 and TRBJ2-3; TRBD2 aligns across 13 bases. The CDR3 contains 18 residues. Germline assignment: CDR1 MNHEY and CDR2 SMNVEV (reference sequence). The V and J ends lost 5 bases and 4 bases, in that order; junction bases with no gene match: 12.

This rearrangement joins TRBV25-1 to TRBJ2-5; TRBD1 matches at 8 bases. Germline CDR1 is MGHDK and CDR2 is SYGVNS. CDR3 length equals 14 residues. V trimming: 2 bases; J trimming: 5 bases; junction bases outside the gene matches: 4. CDR3 region: CASSEQGAAETQYF. In DNA form, the CDR3 reads TGTGCCAGCAGTGAACAGGGGGCAGCGGAGACCCAGTACTTC.

The V call is TRBV30, the J call TRBJ1-5; D possibly corresponds to TRBD1 (5 bases). The germline V gene encodes CDR1 GTSNPN and CDR2 SVGIG (reference sequence). The CDR3 covers 13 residues. The germline V and J ends were trimmed by 3 bases and 4 bases, with 10 bases remaining between them. The CDR3 DNA reads TGTGCCTGGAGGGAACAGGCTAATCAGCCCCAGCATTTT. Its translation: CAWREQANQPQHF.

In nucleotides, the CDR3 is TGTGCCAGCAGCTTGGAATGGACAGGGGGCATTATCGGCACTGAAGCTTTCTTT. Translation gives CASSLEWTGGIIGTEAFF. This chain joins TRBV5-6 and TRBJ1-1; 11 bases align to TRBD1. The ends lost 0 bases at V and 4 bases at J; junction bases unmatched: 11. The V gene's germline CDR1 is SGHDT and CDR2 YYEEEE. This CDR3 comprises 18 residues.

The chain has TRBV30 and TRBJ1-2, with 8 bases identical to TRBD1. This CDR3 comprises 14 residues. Per germline, CDR1 GTSNPN and CDR2 SVGIG (reference sequence). With V trimmed by 1 base and J by 4 bases, 5 bases remained unmatched. The CDR3 region has the DNA TGTGCCTGGAGTGCAACAGGGGGAAGCTATGGCTACACCTTC. The encoded protein is CAWSATGGSYGYTF.

The chain couples TRBV6-1 to TRBJ1-1; D gene unclear. The CDR3 is made up of 15 amino acids. Per germline, CDR1 MNHNS and CDR2 SASEGT. Trimming removed 2 bases at V and 0 bases at J, with 10 bases between. CDR3 DNA: TGTGCCAGCAGTGAACTGGGCGGGATGAACACTGAAGCTTTCTTT. It is translated as CASSELGGMNTEAFF.

The V gene is TRBV9, the J gene TRBJ2-2; the D gene is possibly TRBD1 (5 bases). From germline, CDR1 is SGDLS and CDR2 YYNGEE. The CDR3 length is 16 residues. V lost 0 bases and J lost 0, with 9 bases in between. CDR3 in amino acids: CASSVDGRANTGELFF. The CDR3 DNA reads TGTGCCAGCAGCGTAGACGGCAGGGCGAACACCGGGGAGCTGTTTTTT.

This clone was counted a few times. The rearrangement links TRBV4-1 to TRBJ1-6; TRBD1 might be the D (5 bases). V was clipped by 1 base and J by 7 bases, with 14 bases between them. CDR1 is MGHRA and CDR2 is YSYEKL in the germline V gene. This CDR3 spans 16 amino acids. CDR3 nucleotide sequence: TGCGCCAGCAGCCAAGTGACAGACATGGAGAATTCACCCCTCCACTTT. Amino acids: CASSQVTDMENSPLHF.

The chain carries TRBV5-1 and TRBJ2-5; D is possibly TRBD2 (6 bases). The CDR3 consists of 14 residues. In germline, CDR1 is SGHRS, CDR2 YFSETQ. The V and J ends lost 4 bases and 3 bases respectively, with 13 bases between them. In DNA, the CDR3 is TGCGCCAGCAGCGCCAGGGCGGGGAAAGAGACCCAGTACTTC. As protein: CASSARAGKETQYF.

This clone appeared once. J is TRBJ2-7 and V is TRBV30; D ambiguous. Per germline, CDR1 GTSNPN and CDR2 SVGIG (reference sequence). There are 14 residues in the CDR3. Trimming cost V 5 bases and J 0 bases, with 14 bases left between them. This CDR3 is CAWSGRGSSYEQYF. CDR3 DNA sequence: TGTGCCTGGTCGGGTAGAGGAAGCTCCTACGAGCAGTACTTC.

The gene calls are TRBV11-1 and TRBJ2-2; D perhaps matches TRBD1 (6 bases). The CDR3 is 16 residues long. V was cut by 1 base and J by 6 bases, with 15 bases left in between. CDR1 and CDR2 (germline): SGHAT, FQDESV (reference sequence). In DNA, the CDR3 is TGTGCCAGCAGCTTAGTATTCAGGGGTCGCGCCGGGGAGCTGTTTTTT. Its protein is CASSLVFRGRAGELFF.

V and J are TRBV12-3 or TRBV12-4 and TRBJ2-2; D ambiguous. The CDR3 is 12 residues long. Trimming stripped 6 bases from V and 2 bases from J, with 4 bases between. For the CDR3, the DNA is TGTGCCAGCAGCTTTAACACCGGGGAGCTGTTTTTT. This gives the protein CASSFNTGELFF.

The rearrangement links TRBV7-6 to TRBJ2-7; 11 bases match TRBD1. The CDR3 is made up of 15 amino acids. With 0 bases clipped from V and 3 bases from J, the junction kept 1 base outside the gene matches. Looked up from germline, CDR1 is SGHVS and CDR2 is FNYEAQ. DNA of the CDR3: TGTGCCAGCAGCTTAGCGGGGACAGGGGGCTACGAGCAGTACTTC. Translation gives CASSLAGTGGYEQYF.

The V gene is TRBV6-5, the J gene TRBJ1-4; D is unresolved. The CDR3 has 15 residues. Germline V gene sequence: CDR1 MNHEY, CDR2 SVGAGI. V was trimmed by 6 bases and J by 4 bases, leaving 15 bases between them. CDR3 coding DNA: TGTGCCAGCAGCTTACAGCCTGATTATAATGAAAAACTGTTTTTT. Translation gives CASSLQPDYNEKLFF.

The rearrangement links TRBV3-1 (or the pseudogene TRBV3-2) to TRBJ2-7, with 8 bases that match TRBD2. The CDR3 totals 14 residues. Trimming removed 0 bases from V and 4 bases from J; junction bases left unmatched: 2. Germline CDR1 reads LGHDT; CDR2 reads YNNKEL (reference sequence). The CDR3 reads CASSQDRLAYEQYF. In DNA, the CDR3 is TGTGCCAGCAGCCAAGATAGACTAGCGTACGAGCAGTACTTC.